These 12 T cell receptor beta chains share one sample of origin, sequenced in a study of cytomegalovirus exposure and HLA in healthy donors. The protocol was immunoSEQ multiplex PCR, while the TCRdb copy is restricted to in-frame clones and leaves out a portion. The data hold about 150,000 clones, with roughly 90% observed a single time. Sequences were obtained from PBMCs. The receptors stem from a man aged 18 to 29 in good health and CMV-seronegative.

Notes on this clone: The same CDR3 is also encoded by other DNA sequences in this sample. This sequence joins TRBV9 and TRBJ1-1; no reliable D call. V was pared by 0 bases and J by 1 base, with 4 bases between. CDR1 SGDLS and CDR2 YYNGEE come from the germline V gene. CDR3 length equals 13 residues. The CDR3 loop reads CASSVARNTEAFF. In DNA form, the CDR3 reads TGTGCCAGCAGCGTAGCCCGGAACACTGAAGCTTTCTTT.

This chain uses TRBV18 with TRBJ1-1; 7 bases fit TRBD1. Germline trimming cut 3 bases from V and 1 base from J; bases unmatched to any gene: 8. This CDR3 has 16 residues. Germline CDR1 reads KGHSH; CDR2 reads LQKENI. The CDR3 DNA reads TGTGCCAGCTCACCCCGAGGACAGGTCCAGAACACTGAAGCTTTCTTT. Translated: CASSPRGQVQNTEAFF.

The table lists this clone with a few counts. The CDR3 DNA reads TGTGCCAGCAGCCTGGACAGGGGTGAGACCCAGTACTTC. Translated: CASSLDRGETQYF. This chain uses TRBV5-6 with TRBJ2-5, with TRBD1 identical over 9 bases. Trimming cost V 4 bases and J 5 bases; bases outside gene matches: 3. There are 13 residues in the CDR3. Germline loops: CDR1 SGHDT, CDR2 YYEEEE. Drawing the rest from reference TRBV5-6 and TRBJ2-5, the complete variable domain is DAGVTQSPTHLIKTRGQQVTLRCSPKSGHDTVSWYQQALGQGPQFIFQYYEEEERQRGNFPDRFSGHQFPNYSSELNVNALLLGDSALYLCASSLDRGETQYFGPGTRLLVL.

V usage is TRBV2 and J usage is TRBJ2-1; a possible D gene is TRBD2 (6 bases). The germline V and J ends were trimmed by 8 bases and 11 bases, with 13 bases remaining between them. Germline V gives CDR1 SNHLY, CDR2 FYNNEI. There are 11 residues in the CDR3. CDR3 in amino acids: CASSSRTKQFF. CDR3 sequence (DNA): TGTGCCAGCTCGTCGCGGACTAAGCAGTTCTTC.

The chain employs TRBV5-1 and TRBJ2-3; 8 bases are shared with TRBD2. The length of the CDR3 is 17 residues. Trimming took 3 bases from V and 1 from J; bases not matched to a gene: 10. Germline V gene lookup returns CDR1 SGHRS and CDR2 YFSETQ. The CDR3 is CASSSGGLMQGTDTQYF. The CDR3 DNA is TGCGCCAGCAGCTCGGGAGGGCTAATGCAGGGCACAGATACGCAGTATTTT.

The chain couples TRBV27 to TRBJ2-1, with 9 bases fitting TRBD2. V dropped 2 bases and J dropped 10; count of bases not matched to a gene: 6. CDR1 and CDR2 (germline): MNHEY, SMNVEV (reference sequence). CDR3 length: 14 residues. For the CDR3, the DNA is TGTGCCAGCAGTTTAAATCCAGCGGGGGGCGAGCAGTTCTTC. It translates to CASSLNPAGGEQFF.

Points on this clone: This could be a read error, since a much larger clone is one nucleotide away. J is TRBJ1-1 and V is TRBV2, with D possibly TRBD1 on 5 matching bases. V was shortened by 2 bases and J by 1 base, with 5 bases between the two germline ends. From germline, CDR1 is SNHLY and CDR2 FYNNEI. The CDR3 totals 13 residues. CDR3 protein: CASSEQGNTEAFF. The CDR3 coding sequence is TGTGCCAGCAGTGAACAGGGGAACACTGAAGCTTTCTTT.

This chain links TRBV18 with TRBJ1-1; TRBD1 is a possible D gene (5 bases). The CDR3 extends over 13 amino acids. The V end was cut by 3 bases, the J end by 6 bases, with 11 bases between. CDR1 and CDR2 (germline): KGHSH, LQKENI. The CDR3 spells CASSPTVMAEAFF. The CDR3 DNA reads TGTGCCAGCTCACCGACAGTAATGGCTGAAGCTTTCTTT.

The V and J genes are TRBV10-2 and TRBJ1-1; 8 bases match TRBD1. Germline CDR1 is WSHSY and CDR2 is SAAADI. This CDR3 is built from 16 residues. Losses at the gene ends were 2 bases for V and 7 bases for J; bases not matched to a gene: 12. This CDR3 is CASSEMAGGPLVEAFF. Written as DNA, the CDR3 is TGCGCCAGCAGTGAGATGGCAGGGGGCCCCTTAGTTGAAGCTTTCTTT.

The chain employs TRBV5-4 and TRBJ2-6; D may be TRBD2 (6 bases). With 0 bases removed from V and 4 bases from J, the gap between germline ends came to 11 bases. The CDR3 consists of 16 residues. CDR1 SGHNT and CDR2 YYREEE come from the germline V gene (reference sequence). The CDR3 coding sequence is TGTGCCAGCAGCTTGGACGCGGGGTCGGGGGCCAACGTCCTGACTTTC. Translating it yields CASSLDAGSGANVLTF.

The chain joins TRBV10-3 to TRBJ2-7, with no clear D. Germline CDR1 ENHRY, CDR2 SYGVKD. The CDR3 extends over 12 amino acids. V lost 4 bases to trimming and J lost 0 bases, with 4 bases between them. The CDR3 region is CAISASSYEQYF. As DNA, the CDR3 is TGTGCCATCAGTGCCAGCTCCTACGAGCAGTACTTC.

The chain couples TRBV28 to TRBJ2-2; tentatively, D is TRBD1 (6 bases). This CDR3 is built from 16 residues. The V end was cut by 3 bases, the J end by 0 bases, with 11 bases between. CDR1 MDHEN and CDR2 SYDVKM come from the germline V gene. CDR3: CASSFTQGANTGELFF. The CDR3 DNA reads TGTGCCAGCAGTTTCACACAGGGCGCGAACACCGGGGAGCTGTTTTTT.